This TCR beta chain was identified during a study of T cell changes during pregnancy in multiple sclerosis. Trimming took 6 bases from V and 2 from J; bases not matched to a gene: 3. Germline V gene sequence: CDR1 SNHLY, CDR2 FYNNEI. The CDR3 sequence is 15 residues long. The method was immunoSEQ multiplex PCR; TCRdb's version includes in-frame clones alone and lacks a portion of them. The sample consists of 50,000 to 60,000 clones, about nine tenths of them appearing once. The source material was CD4+ T cells from peripheral blood mononuclear cells, sampled after pregnancy. This receptor was taken from a female donor in good health, enrolled as a control in a pregnancy study. J is TRBJ2-1 and V is TRBV2, with 11 bases that match TRBD1. CDR3 residues: CASRGTGGAYNEQFF. The CDR3 DNA reads TGTGCCAGCAGGGGGACAGGGGGAGCCTACAATGAGCAGTTCTTC.